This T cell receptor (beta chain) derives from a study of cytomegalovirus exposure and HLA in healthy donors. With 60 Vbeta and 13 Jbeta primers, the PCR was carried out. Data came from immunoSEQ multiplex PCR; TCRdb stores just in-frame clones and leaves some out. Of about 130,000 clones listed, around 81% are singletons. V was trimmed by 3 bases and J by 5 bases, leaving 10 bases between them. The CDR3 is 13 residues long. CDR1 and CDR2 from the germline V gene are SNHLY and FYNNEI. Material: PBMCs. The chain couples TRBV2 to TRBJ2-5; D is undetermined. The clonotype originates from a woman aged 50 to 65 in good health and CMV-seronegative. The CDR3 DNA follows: TGTGCCAGCAGTGATGAAACTTGGGAGACCCAGTACTTC. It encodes CASSDETWETQYF.